Below are 12 T cell receptor beta chains sequenced from a single sample in a study of T cells after yellow fever vaccination. TCRdb re-analysed the 5' RACE reads in MiXCR, keeping a single row per CDR3 protein. The sample contains some 500,000 distinct CDR3 sequences, roughly 14% of which appear only once. The sequencing used PBMCs, collected on the day of the yellow fever booster vaccination. These receptors came from a man in his thirties or forties who received the YFV17D yellow fever vaccine.

Comments on this clonotype: At one of its ends the junction is not consistent with the germline gene, which may arise from a read error. The genes are TRBV15 and TRBJ2-7, with TRBD1 matching 8 bases. The CDR3 loop spans 14 amino acids. Germline values: CDR1 LNHNV, CDR2 YYDKDF (reference sequence). CDR3 loop: CATSLDRGDYKQYF. The CDR3, as DNA: TGTGCCACCAGCCTTGACAGGGGCGACTACAAGCAGTACTTC.

This clonotype was seen more than once but under ten times. The V call is TRBV19, the J call TRBJ2-2; D is unresolved. The CDR3 has 11 residues. V dropped 4 bases and J dropped 7 bases, with 4 bases sitting between them. Germline loops: CDR1 LNHDA, CDR2 SQIVND (reference sequence). The CDR3 bases are TGTGCCAGTAGTACCAACGGGGAGCTGTTTTTT. It specifies CASSTNGELFF.

The chain has TRBV9 and TRBJ2-3; 12 positions agree with TRBD2. Losses at the gene ends were 2 bases for V and 3 bases for J; bases not matched to a gene: 4. This CDR3 comprises 16 residues. Germline CDR1 and CDR2: SGDLS and YYNGEE. The CDR3: CASSVGTSGHTDTQYF. The DNA of the CDR3 is TGTGCCAGCAGCGTGGGGACTAGCGGGCATACAGATACGCAGTATTTT.

The V gene is TRBV10-3, the J gene TRBJ2-7; D is tentatively TRBD1 or TRBD2 (5 bases each). The CDR3 has 14 amino acids. Trimming took off 6 bases at V and 0 bases at J, with 12 bases between the two ends. Germline CDR1 ENHRY, CDR2 SYGVKD. CDR3 in amino acids: CAIRDTGSSYEQYF. Written as DNA, the CDR3 is TGTGCCATCAGGGACACTGGGAGCTCCTACGAGCAGTACTTC.

This clonotype appeared a few times. V and J are TRBV7-9 and TRBJ2-7; TRBD2 matches 11 bases. Germline CDR1 and CDR2: SEHNR and FQNEAQ (reference sequence). The CDR3 length is 15 residues. The V segment lost 3 bases and the J segment 4 bases; nucleotides outside the gene matches: 5. The CDR3 coding sequence is TGTGCCAGCAGCTTCGGGACTAGCGGAGGTTACGAGCAGTACTTC. Translation: CASSFGTSGGYEQYF.

The chain is built from TRBV9 and TRBJ1-6; TRBD1 is a possible D gene (5 bases). With 3 bases removed from V and 9 bases from J, the gap between germline ends came to 19 bases. The germline V gene has CDR1 SGDLS and CDR2 YYNGEE. The CDR3 sequence is 16 residues long. The CDR3: CASSEGPANWGSPLHF. For the CDR3, the DNA is TGTGCCAGCAGCGAGGGACCCGCCAACTGGGGTTCACCCCTCCACTTT.

This chain joins TRBV29-1 and TRBJ2-7; 7 positions match TRBD1. The CDR3 totals 14 residues. CDR1 and CDR2 (germline): SQVTM, ANQGSEA. V was pared by 7 bases and J by 6 bases, with 15 bases of the junction left unmatched. The CDR3 loop is CSAWGTATGLEQYF. The CDR3 region has the DNA TGCAGCGCCTGGGGGACAGCAACTGGCCTCGAGCAGTACTTC.

This clonotype was seen a few times. This chain joins TRBV9 and TRBJ2-7, with D hard to call. Trimming removed 0 bases from V and 3 bases from J, with 10 bases in between. Per germline, CDR1 SGDLS and CDR2 YYNGEE. The CDR3 length is 14 residues. As DNA, the CDR3 is TGTGCCAGCAGCGTAGATTCTGGGTTCTACGAGCAGTACTTC. It yields the protein CASSVDSGFYEQYF.

This chain connects TRBV6-1 to TRBJ1-2, with 9 bases fitting TRBD1. Germline-derived CDR1 and CDR2 are MNHNS and SASEGT. CDR3 size: 12 residues. V dropped 7 bases and J dropped 5; count of bases not matched to a gene: 2. CDR3 residues: CASTTGGYGYTF. The CDR3 DNA is TGTGCCAGCACGACAGGGGGGTATGGCTACACCTTC.

V gene TRBV10-2 combines with J gene TRBJ2-7; TRBD2 matches at 9 bases. Trimming took 7 bases from V and 6 from J; bases not matched to a gene: 7. The CDR3 has 13 residues. Germline CDR1 is WSHSY and CDR2 is SAAADI. Written as DNA, the CDR3 is TGCGCCAGCAACGAGGGGACTAGCTTCGAGCAGTACTTC. It codes for CASNEGTSFEQYF.

To note about this clonotype: The junction and the germline gene differ at one end; a read error may be behind it. The V and J genes are TRBV7-9 and TRBJ2-3; D not certain. Per the germline V gene, CDR1 is SEHNR and CDR2 is FQNEAQ (reference sequence). The length of the CDR3 is 12 residues. CDR3 protein: CASSSLPERNPF. Here the CDR3 DNA reads TGTGCCAGCAGCTCCCTACCCGAAAGGAACCCTTTT. Filled out from reference TRBV7-9 and TRBJ2-3, the complete variable domain reads DTGVSQNPRHKITKRGQNVTFRCDPISEHNRLYWYRQTLGQGPEFLTYFQNEAQLEKSRLLSDRFSAERPKGSFSTLEIQRTEQGDSAMYLCASSSLPERNPFGPGTRLTVL.

The V and J genes are TRBV20-1 and TRBJ2-5; 8 nucleotides agree with TRBD2. This CDR3 has 16 residues. CDR1 and CDR2 (germline): DFQATT, SNEGSKA (reference sequence). The junction had 14 bases not matched to a gene; V was cut back by 1 base and J by 7 bases. This chain's CDR3 is CSARATFLAGIGTQYF. The CDR3 DNA is TGCAGTGCTAGAGCCACCTTCCTAGCGGGCATAGGGACCCAGTACTTC.